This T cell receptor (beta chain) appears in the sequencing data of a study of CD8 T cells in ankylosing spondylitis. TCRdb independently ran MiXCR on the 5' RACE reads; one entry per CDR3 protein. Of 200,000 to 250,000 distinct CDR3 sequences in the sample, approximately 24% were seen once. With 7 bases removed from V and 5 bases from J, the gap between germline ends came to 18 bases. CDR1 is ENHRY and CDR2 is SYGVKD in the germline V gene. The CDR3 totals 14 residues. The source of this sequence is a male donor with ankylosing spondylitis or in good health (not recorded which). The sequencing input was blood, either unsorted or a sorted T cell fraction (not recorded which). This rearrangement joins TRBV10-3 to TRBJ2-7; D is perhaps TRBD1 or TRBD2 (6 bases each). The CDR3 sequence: CAITINLEGDEQYF. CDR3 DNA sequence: TGTGCCATCACCATTAACCTGGAGGGGGACGAGCAGTACTTC.